A single sample is the source of the 23 T cell receptor beta chains below, sequenced in a study of cytomegalovirus exposure and HLA in healthy donors. Amplification used 60 Vbeta primers and 13 Jbeta primers. The method was immunoSEQ multiplex PCR; TCRdb's version includes in-frame clones alone and lacks a portion of them. The sample carries 150,000 to 200,000 clones, 75% to 90% recorded once. Input material: PBMCs. The receptors were gathered from a woman aged 45-59 years in good health and CMV-seropositive.

This chain uses TRBV9 with TRBJ1-1, with D possibly matching TRBD1 (6 bases). The CDR3 has 16 residues. Trimming stripped 3 bases from V and 2 bases from J, with 17 bases between. Per the germline V gene, CDR1 is SGDLS and CDR2 is YYNGEE. The CDR3 bases are TGTGCCAGCAGCGGGGTACGGGGGGCCTTAAACACTGAAGCTTTCTTT. This gives the protein CASSGVRGALNTEAFF.

The V gene is TRBV6-6, the J gene TRBJ2-1; TRBD2 aligns across 10 bases. The CDR3 is made up of 15 amino acids. The germline V gene encodes CDR1 MNHNY and CDR2 SVGAGI (reference sequence). V shed 0 bases, J shed 8 bases, and the junction held 4 bases outside the gene matches. The CDR3: CASSYSASGGYEQFF. As DNA, the CDR3 is TGTGCCAGCAGTTACTCGGCTAGCGGGGGCTATGAGCAGTTCTTC.

A single count supports this clone. The rearrangement uses TRBV6-6 and TRBJ2-1, with D possibly matching TRBD1 (6 bases). Germline assignment: CDR1 MNHNY and CDR2 SVGAGI (reference sequence). This CDR3 has 14 amino acids. Trimming took 4 bases from V and 4 from J, leaving 11 bases between them. The CDR3 DNA reads TGTGCCAGCAGTTTTACAGGGCTTTACAATGAGCAGTTCTTC. This gives the protein CASSFTGLYNEQFF.

The chain is built from TRBV19 and TRBJ2-7; 8 positions agree with TRBD1. CDR1 LNHDA and CDR2 SQIVND come from the germline V gene (reference sequence). V was pared by 4 bases and J by 5 bases, with 16 bases of the junction left unmatched. The CDR3 runs 17 residues. The DNA of the CDR3 is TGTGCCAGTAGTAAAAATCTGGACAGGGCAAGGCAAAACGAGCAGTACTTC. This encodes CASSKNLDRARQNEQYF.

Regarding this clone: Distinct nucleotide sequences in the sample also encode this CDR3. The chain joins TRBV5-1 to TRBJ2-3, with D tentatively TRBD2 (5 bases). The CDR3 is 14 amino acids. The V end was cut by 4 bases, the J end by 5 bases, with 14 bases between. The germline CDR1 and CDR2 sequences are SGHRS and YFSETQ. The CDR3 DNA follows: TGCGCCAGCAGCCCCGGAGGAGCCTTAGATACGCAGTATTTT. This translates into CASSPGGALDTQYF.

This clone was seen just once. The chain joins TRBV2 to TRBJ1-1; maybe TRBD1 (5 bases). V dropped 3 bases and J dropped 4 bases, with 18 bases sitting between them. The germline gives CDR1 SNHLY, CDR2 FYNNEI. This CDR3 has 16 amino acids. This CDR3 is CASSDPLGAVGTEAFF. The CDR3 DNA follows: TGTGCCAGCAGTGATCCTCTTGGGGCGGTCGGCACTGAAGCTTTCTTT. Combining the CDR3 with reference TRBV2 and TRBJ1-1 gives the whole variable domain EPEVTQTPSHQVTQMGQEVILRCVPISNHLYFYWYRQILGQKVEFLVSFYNNEISEKSEIFDDQFSVERPDGSNFTLKIRSTKLEDSAMYFCASSDPLGAVGTEAFFGQGTRLTVV.

The chain is built from TRBV11-2 and TRBJ2-1; D is possibly TRBD1 (7 bases). The CDR3 has 17 residues. The germline V gene has CDR1 SGHAT and CDR2 FQNNGV. The germline V and J ends were trimmed by 6 bases and 0 bases, with 18 bases remaining between them. DNA of the CDR3: TGTGCCAGCAGGCATACAGGGGCGGGGAGCTCCTACAATGAGCAGTTCTTC. This sequence encodes CASRHTGAGSSYNEQFF.

V and J are TRBV7-9 and TRBJ1-1; no definite D call. Germline CDR1 and CDR2: SEHNR and FQNEAQ (reference sequence). The CDR3 is 11 amino acids. The V end was cut by 3 bases, the J end by 7 bases, with 6 bases between. The DNA of the CDR3 is TGTGCCAGCAGCTTCCAGGATGAAGCTTTCTTT. Its protein is CASSFQDEAFF. Full variable domain (rest looked up from reference TRBV7-9 and TRBJ1-1): DTGVSQNPRHKITKRGQNVTFRCDPISEHNRLYWYRQTLGQGPEFLTYFQNEAQLEKSRLLSDRFSAERPKGSFSTLEIQRTEQGDSAMYLCASSFQDEAFFGQGTRLTVV.

The rearrangement links TRBV7-2 to TRBJ2-2; D is undetermined. Trimming cost V 5 bases and J 3 bases, with 10 bases left between them. Germline V lookup: CDR1 SGHTA, CDR2 FQGNSA. CDR3 length equals 14 residues. CDR3 bases: TGTGCCAGCAGCCCGAGCCGGGACACCGGGGAGCTGTTTTTT. Translated, it gives CASSPSRDTGELFF. Full variable domain (remainder filled in from reference TRBV7-2 and TRBJ2-2): GAGVSQSPSNKVTEKGKDVELRCDPISGHTALYWYRQSLGQGLEFLIYFQGNSAPDKSGLPSDRFSAERTGGSVSTLTIQRTQQEDSAVYLCASSPSRDTGELFFGEGSRLTVL.

This sequence joins TRBV2 and TRBJ1-3; 10 nucleotides agree with TRBD1. Per germline, CDR1 SNHLY and CDR2 FYNNEI. The CDR3 has 15 residues. Trimming cost V 7 bases and J 0 bases; bases outside gene matches: 3. The CDR3: CASKTGGFSGNTIYF. In DNA, the CDR3 is TGTGCCAGCAAGACAGGGGGCTTCTCTGGAAACACCATATATTTT.

The sample holds one count of this clone. V gene TRBV10-3 combines with J gene TRBJ2-7; 7 bases map to TRBD1. The CDR3 covers 15 residues. V lost 7 bases, J lost 3 bases, and 12 bases stayed unmatched. Germline V gene sequence: CDR1 ENHRY, CDR2 SYGVKD. CDR3 coding DNA: TGTGCCATCAAGGGCCACGGACAGGAATTCTACGAGCAGTACTTC. It translates to CAIKGHGQEFYEQYF.

The V and J genes are TRBV6-5 and TRBJ1-1; D unresolved. This CDR3 is 14 amino acids long. V dropped 5 bases and J dropped 3 bases, with 13 bases sitting between them. CDR1 MNHEY and CDR2 SVGAGI come from the germline V gene. CDR3 loop: CASSEVVTDTEAFF. In DNA, the CDR3 is TGTGCCAGCAGTGAAGTGGTCACGGACACTGAAGCTTTCTTT.

The chain uses TRBV5-1 and TRBJ2-1, with 7 bases matching TRBD1. Germline CDR1 and CDR2: SGHRS and YFSETQ. This CDR3 is built from 12 residues. After removal of 7 bases from V and 5 bases from J, the junction contained 3 bases not matched to a gene. The CDR3 protein is CASGQGDNEQFF. CDR3 sequence (DNA): TGCGCCAGCGGCCAGGGGGACAATGAGCAGTTCTTC.

Comments on this clone: This CDR3 is also generated by other DNA sequences in the sample. The chain joins TRBV29-1 to TRBJ2-7; 7 nucleotides agree with TRBD2. V shed 6 bases, J shed 4 bases, and the junction held 9 bases outside the gene matches. This CDR3 comprises 13 residues. In germline, CDR1 is SQVTM, CDR2 ANQGSEA. The CDR3, as DNA: TGCAGCGTCTGGACCAGCGGGGAATACGAGCAGTACTTC. Translating it yields CSVWTSGEYEQYF.

This clone was seen more than once but under ten times. V and J are TRBV2 and TRBJ1-4; 11 bases match TRBD1. Germline assignment: CDR1 SNHLY and CDR2 FYNNEI. The V segment lost 7 bases and the J segment 2 bases; nucleotides outside the gene matches: 3. The CDR3 is made up of 15 amino acids. The CDR3 DNA reads as TGTGCCAGCATGGGACAGGGGGTGACTAATGAAAAACTGTTTTTT. Residues: CASMGQGVTNEKLFF.

As DNA, the CDR3 is TGTGCCACCGTGGCCGGGACAGGGTTGCGTGGCTACACCTTC. Protein: CATVAGTGLRGYTF. This chain connects TRBV19 to TRBJ1-2; 9 nucleotides align to TRBD1. The germline V gene has CDR1 LNHDA and CDR2 SQIVND (reference sequence). V lost 10 bases and J lost 7; bases outside the gene matches: 13. The CDR3 extends over 14 amino acids.

The V gene is TRBV7-2, the J gene TRBJ1-6; TRBD1 matches at 7 bases. The V and J ends lost 7 bases and 5 bases, in that order; junction bases with no gene match: 11. The CDR3 runs to 16 residues. CDR1 is SGHTA, CDR2 FQGNSA, per germline. In DNA form, the CDR3 reads TGTGCCAGCACCCGAGACAGGGCTTCTAATAATTCACCCCTCCACTTT. Translated, it gives CASTRDRASNNSPLHF. The whole variable domain, filled in from reference TRBV7-2 and TRBJ1-6, reads GAGVSQSPSNKVTEKGKDVELRCDPISGHTALYWYRQSLGQGLEFLIYFQGNSAPDKSGLPSDRFSAERTGGSVSTLTIQRTQQEDSAVYLCASTRDRASNNSPLHFGNGTRLTVT.

The chain employs TRBV6-4 and TRBJ2-7; TRBD2 is a possible D gene (6 bases). Germline assignment: CDR1 MRHNA and CDR2 SNTAGT. Trimming left V 2 bases short and J 2 bases short, with 13 bases between. This CDR3 region has 15 residues. Here the CDR3 reads CASSDGGIVPYEQYF. DNA of the CDR3: TGTGCCAGCAGTGACGGAGGGATAGTACCCTACGAGCAGTACTTC.

The V gene is TRBV10-3, the J gene TRBJ2-1, with 8 positions matching TRBD1. Germline CDR1 ENHRY, CDR2 SYGVKD. The CDR3 sequence is 16 residues long. V dropped 2 bases and J dropped 6; count of bases not matched to a gene: 9. As DNA, the CDR3 is TGTGCCATCAGTGAGCGACAGGGGACCGAAGGCAATGAGCAGTTCTTC. Translating it yields CAISERQGTEGNEQFF.

This clone was seen a handful of times. The chain uses TRBV9 and TRBJ2-7; perhaps TRBD2 as D (7 bases). The CDR3 runs 14 residues. V was clipped by 5 bases and J by 5 bases, with 17 bases between them. In germline, CDR1 is SGDLS, CDR2 YYNGEE. CDR3 in amino acids: CASSLGGGNNEQYF. The CDR3 DNA reads TGTGCCAGCAGTCTAGGGGGGGGGAACAACGAGCAGTACTTC.

The J gene is TRBJ1-1, the V gene TRBV6-6, with no clear D. The V end was cut by 5 bases, the J end by 4 bases, with 11 bases between. Germline loops: CDR1 MNHNY, CDR2 SVGAGI (reference sequence). This CDR3 contains 13 residues. The CDR3 is CASSVRPGTEAFF. CDR3 coding DNA: TGTGCCAGCAGTGTCAGGCCAGGCACTGAAGCTTTCTTT.

V gene TRBV2 combines with J gene TRBJ1-2; 7 bases are shared with TRBD1. Germline CDR1 SNHLY, CDR2 FYNNEI. There are 14 residues in the CDR3. The junction had 12 bases not matched to a gene; V was cut back by 6 bases and J by 8 bases. The DNA of the CDR3 is TGTGCCAGCAGCCCTCAGGGGGTGGGGGGAGGCTACACCTTC. It specifies CASSPQGVGGGYTF.

The chain combines TRBV5-6 with TRBJ2-7; 8 bases line up with TRBD1. Germline trimming cut 4 bases from V and 3 bases from J; bases unmatched to any gene: 12. Germline loops: CDR1 SGHDT, CDR2 YYEEEE. The CDR3 covers 16 residues. This CDR3 is CASSPGTGPRNYEQYF. The DNA of the CDR3 is TGTGCCAGCAGCCCCGGGACAGGCCCGAGAAACTACGAGCAGTACTTC. Using reference TRBV5-6 and TRBJ2-7 for the parts outside the CDR3, the full variable domain is DAGVTQSPTHLIKTRGQQVTLRCSPKSGHDTVSWYQQALGQGPQFIFQYYEEEERQRGNFPDRFSGHQFPNYSSELNVNALLLGDSALYLCASSPGTGPRNYEQYFGPGTRLTVT.